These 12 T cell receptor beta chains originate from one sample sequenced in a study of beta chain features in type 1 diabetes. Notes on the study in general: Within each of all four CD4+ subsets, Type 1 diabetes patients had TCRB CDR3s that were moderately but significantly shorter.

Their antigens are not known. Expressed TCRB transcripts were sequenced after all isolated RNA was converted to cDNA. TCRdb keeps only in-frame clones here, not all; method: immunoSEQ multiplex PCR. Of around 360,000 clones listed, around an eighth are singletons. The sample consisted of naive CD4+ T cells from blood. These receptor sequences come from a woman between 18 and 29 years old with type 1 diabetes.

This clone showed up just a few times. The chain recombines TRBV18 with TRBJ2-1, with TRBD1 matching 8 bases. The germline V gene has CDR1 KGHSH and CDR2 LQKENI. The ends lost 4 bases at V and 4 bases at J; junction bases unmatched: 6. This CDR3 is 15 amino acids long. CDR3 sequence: CASSQADRAYNEQFF. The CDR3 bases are TGTGCCAGCTCACAGGCGGACAGGGCTTACAATGAGCAGTTCTTC.

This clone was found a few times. In nucleotides, the CDR3 is TGCAGCGTTGATGGGGACAGATCTAACTATGGCTACACCTTC. Translating it yields CSVDGDRSNYGYTF. The chain couples TRBV29-1 to TRBJ1-2; TRBD1 aligns across 7 bases. The germline V gene encodes CDR1 SQVTM and CDR2 ANQGSEA. The CDR3 covers 14 residues. With V trimmed by 3 bases and J by 0 bases, 4 bases remained unmatched. Full variable domain (missing parts from reference TRBV29-1 and TRBJ1-2): SAVISQKPSRDICQRGTSLTIQCQVDSQVTMMFWYRQQPGQSLTLIATANQGSEATYESGFVIDKFPISRPNLTFSTLTVSNMSPEDSSIYLCSVDGDRSNYGYTFGSGTRLTVV.

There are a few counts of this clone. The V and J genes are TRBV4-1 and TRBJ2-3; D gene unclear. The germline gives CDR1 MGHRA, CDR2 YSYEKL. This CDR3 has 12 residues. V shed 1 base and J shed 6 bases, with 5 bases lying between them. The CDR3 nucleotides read TGCGCCAGCAGCCAAGTCGGGGATACGCAGTATTTT. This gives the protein CASSQVGDTQYF.

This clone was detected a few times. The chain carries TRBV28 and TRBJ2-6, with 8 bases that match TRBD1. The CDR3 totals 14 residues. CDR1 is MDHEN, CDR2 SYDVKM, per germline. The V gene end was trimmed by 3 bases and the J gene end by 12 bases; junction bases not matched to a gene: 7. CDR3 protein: CASSLGDRWFVLTF. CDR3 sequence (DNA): TGTGCCAGCAGTTTGGGGGACAGGTGGTTCGTCCTGACTTTC.

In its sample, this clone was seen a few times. The CDR3 reads CASSSGGARTGELFF. The CDR3 nucleotides read TGTGCCAGCAGTAGCGGGGGGGCCCGGACCGGGGAGCTGTTTTTT. The chain links TRBV25-1 to TRBJ2-2; 10 positions match TRBD2. Losses at the gene ends were 5 bases for V and 5 bases for J; bases not matched to a gene: 5. The CDR3 is 15 residues long. CDR1 is MGHDK and CDR2 is SYGVNS in the germline V gene.

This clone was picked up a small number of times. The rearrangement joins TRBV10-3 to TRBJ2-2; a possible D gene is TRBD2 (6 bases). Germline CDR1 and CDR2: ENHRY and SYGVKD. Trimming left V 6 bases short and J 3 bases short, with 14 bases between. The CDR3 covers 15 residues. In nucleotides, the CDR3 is TGTGCCATCAGCACGGTCGGGGGAGACACCGGGGAGCTGTTTTTT. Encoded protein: CAISTVGGDTGELFF.

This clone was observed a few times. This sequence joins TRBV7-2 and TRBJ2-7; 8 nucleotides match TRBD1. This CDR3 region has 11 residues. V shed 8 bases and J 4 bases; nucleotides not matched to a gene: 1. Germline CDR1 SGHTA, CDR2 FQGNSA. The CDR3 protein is CASRQGYEQYF. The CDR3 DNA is TGTGCCAGCCGACAGGGGTACGAGCAGTACTTC.

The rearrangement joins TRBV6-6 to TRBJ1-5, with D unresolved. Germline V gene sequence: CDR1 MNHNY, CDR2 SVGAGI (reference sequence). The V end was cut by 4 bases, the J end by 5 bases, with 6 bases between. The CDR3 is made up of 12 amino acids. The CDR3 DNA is TGTGCCAGCAGTTCGCAGGATCAGCCCCAGCATTTT. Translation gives CASSSQDQPQHF.

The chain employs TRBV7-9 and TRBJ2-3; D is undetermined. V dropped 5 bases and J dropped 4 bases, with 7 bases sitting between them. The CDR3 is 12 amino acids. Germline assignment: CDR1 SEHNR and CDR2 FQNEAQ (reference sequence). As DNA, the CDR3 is TGTGCCAGCAGCCGAAGCCCAGATACGCAGTATTTT. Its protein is CASSRSPDTQYF.

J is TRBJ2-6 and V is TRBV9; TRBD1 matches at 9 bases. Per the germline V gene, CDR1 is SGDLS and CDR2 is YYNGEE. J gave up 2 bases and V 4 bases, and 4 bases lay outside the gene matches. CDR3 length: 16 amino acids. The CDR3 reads CASSTHRGPGANVLTF. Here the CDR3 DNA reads TGTGCCAGCAGCACGCACAGGGGGCCTGGGGCCAACGTCCTGACTTTC.

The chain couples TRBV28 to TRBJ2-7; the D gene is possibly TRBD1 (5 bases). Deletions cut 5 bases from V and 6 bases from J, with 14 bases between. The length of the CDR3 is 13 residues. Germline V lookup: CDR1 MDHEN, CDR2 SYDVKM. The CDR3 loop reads CASSPRAQGEQYF. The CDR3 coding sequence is TGTGCCAGCAGTCCACGGGCCCAGGGCGAGCAGTACTTC. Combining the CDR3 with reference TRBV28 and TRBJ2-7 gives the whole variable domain DVKVTQSSRYLVKRTGEKVFLECVQDMDHENMFWYRQDPGLGLRLIYFSYDVKMKEKGDIPEGYSVSREKKERFSLILESASTNQTSMYLCASSPRAQGEQYFGPGTRLTVT.

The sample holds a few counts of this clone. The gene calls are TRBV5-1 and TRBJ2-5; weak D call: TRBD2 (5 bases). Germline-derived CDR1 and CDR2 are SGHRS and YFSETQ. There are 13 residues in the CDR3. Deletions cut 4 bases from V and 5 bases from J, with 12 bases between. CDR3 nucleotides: TGCGCCAGCAGCGGCGGTAGAGGGGAGACCCAGTACTTC. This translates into CASSGGRGETQYF.